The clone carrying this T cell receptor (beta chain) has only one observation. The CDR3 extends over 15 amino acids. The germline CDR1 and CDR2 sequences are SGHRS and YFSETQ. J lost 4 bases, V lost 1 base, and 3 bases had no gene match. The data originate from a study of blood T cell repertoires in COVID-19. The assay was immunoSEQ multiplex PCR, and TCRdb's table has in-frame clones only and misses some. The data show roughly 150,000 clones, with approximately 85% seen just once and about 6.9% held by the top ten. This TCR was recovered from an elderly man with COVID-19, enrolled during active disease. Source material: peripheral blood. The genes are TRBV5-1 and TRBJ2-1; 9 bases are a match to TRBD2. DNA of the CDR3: TGCGCCAGCAGCTTGCTGCTAGCGGGGTACAATGAGCAGTTCTTC. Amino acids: CASSLLLAGYNEQFF.